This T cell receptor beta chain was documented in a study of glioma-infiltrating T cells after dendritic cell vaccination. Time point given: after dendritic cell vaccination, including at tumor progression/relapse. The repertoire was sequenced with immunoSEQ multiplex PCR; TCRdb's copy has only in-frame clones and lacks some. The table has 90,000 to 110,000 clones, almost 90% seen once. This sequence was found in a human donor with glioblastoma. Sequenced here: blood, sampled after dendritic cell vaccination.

CDR3 DNA: TGTGCCAGCCGGATAGCGGGGATCCAAGAGACCCAGTACTTC. Protein sequence: CASRIAGIQETQYF. The gene calls are TRBV2 and TRBJ2-5; 8 nucleotides match TRBD2. This CDR3 spans 14 amino acids. From germline, CDR1 is SNHLY and CDR2 FYNNEI. With V trimmed by 8 bases and J by 1 base, 6 bases remained unmatched.